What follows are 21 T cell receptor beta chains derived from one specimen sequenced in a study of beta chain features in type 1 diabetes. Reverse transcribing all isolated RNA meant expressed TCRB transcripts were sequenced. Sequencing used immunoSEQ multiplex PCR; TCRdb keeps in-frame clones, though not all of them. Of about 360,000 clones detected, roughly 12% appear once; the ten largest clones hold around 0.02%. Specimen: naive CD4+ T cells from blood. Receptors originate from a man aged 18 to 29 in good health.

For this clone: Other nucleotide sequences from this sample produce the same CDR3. CDR3 sequence: CASSLGTGYGYTF. The CDR3, as DNA: TGTGCCAGCAGTTTAGGGACAGGCTATGGCTACACCTTC. This rearrangement joins TRBV28 to TRBJ1-2; 8 nucleotides agree with TRBD1. Looked up from germline, CDR1 is MDHEN and CDR2 is SYDVKM. V was clipped by 2 bases and J by 4 bases; unmatched bases: 0. The CDR3 totals 13 residues.

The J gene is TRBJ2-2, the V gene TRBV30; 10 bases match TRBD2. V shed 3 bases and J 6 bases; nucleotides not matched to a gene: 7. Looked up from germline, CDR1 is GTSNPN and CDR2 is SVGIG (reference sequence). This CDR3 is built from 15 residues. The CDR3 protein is CAWRGSGGAAGELFF. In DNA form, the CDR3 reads TGTGCCTGGAGAGGCAGCGGGGGGGCCGCCGGGGAGCTGTTTTTT.

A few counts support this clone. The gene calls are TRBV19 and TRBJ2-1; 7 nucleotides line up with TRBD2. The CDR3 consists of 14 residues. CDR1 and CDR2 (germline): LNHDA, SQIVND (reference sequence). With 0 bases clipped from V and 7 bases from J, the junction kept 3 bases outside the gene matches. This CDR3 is CASSIEREVNEQFF. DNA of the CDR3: TGTGCCAGTAGTATAGAACGGGAGGTGAATGAGCAGTTCTTC.

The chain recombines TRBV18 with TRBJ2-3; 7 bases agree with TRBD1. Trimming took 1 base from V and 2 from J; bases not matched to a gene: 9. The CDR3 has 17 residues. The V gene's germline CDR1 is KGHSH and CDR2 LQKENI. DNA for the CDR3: TGTGCCAGCTCACCACTTCCACAGGGGTCAATCACAGATACGCAGTATTTT. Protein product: CASSPLPQGSITDTQYF.

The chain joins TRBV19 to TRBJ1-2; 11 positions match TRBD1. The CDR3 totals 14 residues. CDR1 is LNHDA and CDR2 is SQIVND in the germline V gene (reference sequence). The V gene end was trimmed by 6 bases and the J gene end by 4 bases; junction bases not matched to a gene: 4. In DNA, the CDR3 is TGTGCCAGTAGATTCGGACAGGGGGCCTATGGCTACACCTTC. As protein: CASRFGQGAYGYTF.

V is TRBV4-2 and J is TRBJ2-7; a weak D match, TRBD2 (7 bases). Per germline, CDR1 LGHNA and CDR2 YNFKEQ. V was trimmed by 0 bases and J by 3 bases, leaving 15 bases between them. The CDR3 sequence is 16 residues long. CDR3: CASSQELRGPLYEQYF. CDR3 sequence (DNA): TGTGCCAGCAGCCAAGAGCTGCGGGGGCCCCTCTACGAGCAGTACTTC.

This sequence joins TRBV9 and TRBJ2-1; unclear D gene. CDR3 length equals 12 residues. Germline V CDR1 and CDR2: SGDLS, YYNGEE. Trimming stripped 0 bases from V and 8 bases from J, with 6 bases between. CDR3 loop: CASSVGGDEQFF. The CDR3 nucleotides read TGTGCCAGCAGCGTAGGAGGCGATGAGCAGTTCTTC.

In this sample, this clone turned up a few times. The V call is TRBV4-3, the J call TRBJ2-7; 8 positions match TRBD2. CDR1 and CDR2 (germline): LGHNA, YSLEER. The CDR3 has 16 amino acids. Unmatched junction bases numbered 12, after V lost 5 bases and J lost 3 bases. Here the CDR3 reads CASSSYPGGPNYEQYF. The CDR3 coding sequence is TGCGCCAGCAGCTCATACCCGGGAGGGCCAAACTACGAGCAGTACTTC.

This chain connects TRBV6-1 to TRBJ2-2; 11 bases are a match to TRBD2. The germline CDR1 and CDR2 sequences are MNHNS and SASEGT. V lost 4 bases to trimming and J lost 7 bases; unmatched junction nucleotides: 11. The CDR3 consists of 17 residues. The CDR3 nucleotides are TGTGCCAGCAGTGGAACTCTTAGCGGGGGGGCCTTCGGGGAGCTGTTTTTT. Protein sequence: CASSGTLSGGAFGELFF.

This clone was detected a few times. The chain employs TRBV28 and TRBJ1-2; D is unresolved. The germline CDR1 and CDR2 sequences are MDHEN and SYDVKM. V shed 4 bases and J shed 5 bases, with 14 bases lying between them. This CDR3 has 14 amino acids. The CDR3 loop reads CASSSTTQAYGYTF. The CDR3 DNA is TGTGCCAGCAGTTCCACGACACAAGCATATGGCTACACCTTC.

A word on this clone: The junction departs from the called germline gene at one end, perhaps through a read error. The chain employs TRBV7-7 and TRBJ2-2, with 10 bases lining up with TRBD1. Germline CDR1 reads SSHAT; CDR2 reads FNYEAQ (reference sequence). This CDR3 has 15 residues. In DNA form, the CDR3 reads TGTGCTAGCAGCTCAGTCGGACAGGGGGCCGGGGAGCTGTTTTTT. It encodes CASSSVGQGAGELFF. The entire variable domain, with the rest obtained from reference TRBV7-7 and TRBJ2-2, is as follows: GAGVSQSPRYKVTKRGQDVTLRCDPISSHATLYWYQQALGQGPEFLTYFNYEAQPDKSGLPSDRFSAERPEGSISTLTIQRTEQRDSAMYRCASSSVGQGAGELFFGEGSRLTVL.

The CDR3 nucleotides are TGTGCCTGGAGTGCGTGGGGCAGGGTCATGCCCCTCGGTGGCTACACCTTC. Encoded protein: CAWSAWGRVMPLGGYTF. The chain uses TRBV30 and TRBJ1-2; the D gene is possibly TRBD1 (5 bases). Germline CDR1 GTSNPN, CDR2 SVGIG (reference sequence). The CDR3 loop spans 17 amino acids. The ends were cut back, 1 base at V and 7 bases at J, with 25 bases in the middle.

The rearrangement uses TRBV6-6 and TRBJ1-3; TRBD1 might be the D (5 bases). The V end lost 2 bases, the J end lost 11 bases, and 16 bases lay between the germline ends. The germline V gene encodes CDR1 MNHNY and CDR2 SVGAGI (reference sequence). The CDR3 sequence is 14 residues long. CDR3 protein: CASSYGDSWLAIYF. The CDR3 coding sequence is TGTGCCAGCAGTTACGGAGACAGTTGGTTGGCCATATATTTT.

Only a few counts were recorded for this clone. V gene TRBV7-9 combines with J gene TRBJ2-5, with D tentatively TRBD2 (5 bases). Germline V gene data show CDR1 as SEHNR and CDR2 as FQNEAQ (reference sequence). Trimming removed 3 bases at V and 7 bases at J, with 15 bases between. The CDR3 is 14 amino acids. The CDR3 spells CASSFPASAGTQYF. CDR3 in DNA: TGTGCCAGCAGCTTCCCTGCCAGCGCGGGGACCCAGTACTTC.

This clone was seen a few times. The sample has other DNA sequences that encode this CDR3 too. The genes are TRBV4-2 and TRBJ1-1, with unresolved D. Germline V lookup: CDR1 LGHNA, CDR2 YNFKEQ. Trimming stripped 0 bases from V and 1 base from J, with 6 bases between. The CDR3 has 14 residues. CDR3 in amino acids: CASSQDLRNTEAFF. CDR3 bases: TGTGCCAGCAGCCAAGACCTTCGGAACACTGAAGCTTTCTTT.

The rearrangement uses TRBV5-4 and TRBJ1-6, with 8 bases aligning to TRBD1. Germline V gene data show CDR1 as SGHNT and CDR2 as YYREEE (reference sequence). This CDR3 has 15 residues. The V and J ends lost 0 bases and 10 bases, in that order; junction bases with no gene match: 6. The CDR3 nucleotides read TGTGCCAGCAGCTTGGGCAGGGGGCCGGAGTCACCCCTCCACTTT. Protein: CASSLGRGPESPLHF.

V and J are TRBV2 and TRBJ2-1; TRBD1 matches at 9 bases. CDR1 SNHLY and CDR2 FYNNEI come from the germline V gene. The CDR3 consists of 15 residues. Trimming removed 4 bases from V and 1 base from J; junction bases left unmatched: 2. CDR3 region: CASSADRGSYNEQFF. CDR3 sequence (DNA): TGTGCCAGCAGTGCCGACAGGGGGTCCTACAATGAGCAGTTCTTC.

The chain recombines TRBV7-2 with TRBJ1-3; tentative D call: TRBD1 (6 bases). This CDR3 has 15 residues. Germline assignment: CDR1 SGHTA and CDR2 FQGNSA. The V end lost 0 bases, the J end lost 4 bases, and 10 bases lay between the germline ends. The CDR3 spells CASSLAGTLGNTIYF. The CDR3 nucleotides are TGTGCCAGCAGCTTAGCCGGGACACTGGGAAACACCATATATTTT.

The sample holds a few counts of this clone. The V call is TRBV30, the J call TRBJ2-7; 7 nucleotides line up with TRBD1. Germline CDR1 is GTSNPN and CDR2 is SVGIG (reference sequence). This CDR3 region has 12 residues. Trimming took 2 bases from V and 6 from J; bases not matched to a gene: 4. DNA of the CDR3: TGTGCCTGGAGTAGACAGGGTATCGAGCAGTACTTC. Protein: CAWSRQGIEQYF.

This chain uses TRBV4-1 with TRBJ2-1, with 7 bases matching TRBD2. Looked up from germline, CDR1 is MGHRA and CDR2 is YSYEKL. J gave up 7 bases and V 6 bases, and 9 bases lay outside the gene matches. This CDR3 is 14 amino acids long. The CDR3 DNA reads TGCGCCAGCAGGCAGCGGGATTTCACAAATGAGCAGTTCTTC. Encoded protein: CASRQRDFTNEQFF.

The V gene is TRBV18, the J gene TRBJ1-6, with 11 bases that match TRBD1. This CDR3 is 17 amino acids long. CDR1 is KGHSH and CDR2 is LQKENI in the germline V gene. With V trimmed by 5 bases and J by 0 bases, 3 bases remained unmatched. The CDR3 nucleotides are TGTGCCAGCTCAACCGGGACAGGGGGCTCCTATAATTCACCCCTCCACTTT. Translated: CASSTGTGGSYNSPLHF.